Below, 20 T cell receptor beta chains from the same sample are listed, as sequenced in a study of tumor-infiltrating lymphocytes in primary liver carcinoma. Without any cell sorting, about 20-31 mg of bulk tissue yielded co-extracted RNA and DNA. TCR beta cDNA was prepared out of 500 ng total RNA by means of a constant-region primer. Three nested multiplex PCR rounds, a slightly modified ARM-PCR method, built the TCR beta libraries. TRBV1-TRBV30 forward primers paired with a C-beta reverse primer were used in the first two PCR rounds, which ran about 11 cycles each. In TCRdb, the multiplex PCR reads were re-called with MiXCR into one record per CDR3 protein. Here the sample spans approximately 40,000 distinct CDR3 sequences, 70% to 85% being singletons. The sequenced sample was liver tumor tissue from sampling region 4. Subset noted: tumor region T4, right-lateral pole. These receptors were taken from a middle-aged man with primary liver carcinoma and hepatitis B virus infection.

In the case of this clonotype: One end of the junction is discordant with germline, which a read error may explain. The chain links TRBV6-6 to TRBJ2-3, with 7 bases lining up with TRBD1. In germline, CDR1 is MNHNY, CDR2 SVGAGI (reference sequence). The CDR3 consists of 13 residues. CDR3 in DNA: TGTGCCAGCAGTCCCAGGGGGATCGATACGCCGTATTTT. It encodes CASSPRGIDTPYF.

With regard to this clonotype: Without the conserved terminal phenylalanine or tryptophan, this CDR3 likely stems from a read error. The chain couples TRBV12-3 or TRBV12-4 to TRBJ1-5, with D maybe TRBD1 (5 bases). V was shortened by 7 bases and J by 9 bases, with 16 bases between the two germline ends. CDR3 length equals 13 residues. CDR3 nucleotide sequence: TGTGCCAGCATTACGAGGGGTGGGGGGCCCCAGCATCTT. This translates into CASITRGGGPQHL.

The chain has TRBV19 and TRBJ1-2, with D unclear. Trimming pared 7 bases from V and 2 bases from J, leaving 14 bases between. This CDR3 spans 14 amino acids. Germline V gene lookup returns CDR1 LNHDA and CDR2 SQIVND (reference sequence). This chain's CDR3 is CASNTSKGNYGYTF. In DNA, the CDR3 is TGTGCCAGTAATACCTCGAAAGGGAACTATGGCTACACCTTC. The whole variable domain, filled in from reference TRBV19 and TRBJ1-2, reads DGGITQSPKYLFRKEGQNVTLSCEQNLNHDAMYWYRQDPGQGLRLIYYSQIVNDFQKGDIAEGYSVSREKKESFPLTVTSAQKNPTAFYLCASNTSKGNYGYTFGSGTRLTVV.

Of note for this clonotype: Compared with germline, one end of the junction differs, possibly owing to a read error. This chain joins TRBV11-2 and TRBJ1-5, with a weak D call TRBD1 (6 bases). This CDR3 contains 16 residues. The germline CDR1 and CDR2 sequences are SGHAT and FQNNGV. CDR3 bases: TGTGCCAGCAGCCTAAAAGGGGGACCGATGAATCAGCCCCAGGATTTT. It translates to CASSLKGGPMNQPQDF.

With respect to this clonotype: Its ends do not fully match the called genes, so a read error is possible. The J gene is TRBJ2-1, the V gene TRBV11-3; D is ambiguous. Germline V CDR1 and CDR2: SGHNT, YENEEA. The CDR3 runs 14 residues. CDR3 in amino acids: CASSLCGSNNERFF. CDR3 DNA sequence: TGTGCCAGCAGCTTATGCGGCTCGAACAATGAGCGGTTCTTC.

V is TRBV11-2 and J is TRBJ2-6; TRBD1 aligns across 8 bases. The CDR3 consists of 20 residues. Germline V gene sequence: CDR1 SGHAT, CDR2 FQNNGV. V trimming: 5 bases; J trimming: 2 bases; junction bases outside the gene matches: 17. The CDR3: CASSMGDRGISLPGANVLTF. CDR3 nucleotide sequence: TGTGCCAGCAGCATGGGAGACAGGGGCATTTCCCTCCCTGGGGCCAACGTCCTGACTTTC.

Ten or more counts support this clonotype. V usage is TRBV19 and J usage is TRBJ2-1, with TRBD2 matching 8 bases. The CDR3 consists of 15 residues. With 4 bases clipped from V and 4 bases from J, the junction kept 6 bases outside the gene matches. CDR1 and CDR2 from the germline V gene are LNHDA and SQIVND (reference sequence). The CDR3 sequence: CASSTALAAYNEQFF. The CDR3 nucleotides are TGTGCCAGTAGTACCGCACTAGCGGCTTACAATGAGCAGTTCTTC.

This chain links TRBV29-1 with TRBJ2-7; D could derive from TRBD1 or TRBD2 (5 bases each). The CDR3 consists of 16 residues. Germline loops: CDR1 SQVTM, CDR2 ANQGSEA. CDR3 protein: CGTMTSGTGTPYKQYF. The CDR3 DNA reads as TGCGGCACCATGACATCTGGGACCGGCACTCCCTATAAGCAGTACTTC.

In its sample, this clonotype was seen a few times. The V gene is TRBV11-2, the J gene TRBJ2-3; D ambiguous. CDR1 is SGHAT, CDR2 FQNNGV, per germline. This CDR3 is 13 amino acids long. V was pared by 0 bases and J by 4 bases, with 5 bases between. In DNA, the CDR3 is TGTGCCAGCAGCTTAGATTTACCAGATACGCAGTATTTT. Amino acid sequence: CASSLDLPDTQYF. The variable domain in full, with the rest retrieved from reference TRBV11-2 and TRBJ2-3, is EAGVAQSPRYKIIEKRQSVAFWCNPISGHATLYWYQQILGQGPKLLIQFQNNGVVDDSQLPKDRFSAERLKGVDSTLKIQPAKLEDSAVYLCASSLDLPDTQYFGPGTRLTVL.

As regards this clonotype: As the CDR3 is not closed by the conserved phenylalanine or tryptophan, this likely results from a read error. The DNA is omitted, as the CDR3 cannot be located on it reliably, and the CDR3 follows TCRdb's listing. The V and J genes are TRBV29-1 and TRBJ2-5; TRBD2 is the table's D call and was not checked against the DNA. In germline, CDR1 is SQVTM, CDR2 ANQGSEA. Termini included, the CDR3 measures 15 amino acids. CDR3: CSVRTIGSWAETQYS.

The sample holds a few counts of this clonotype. The DNA for the CDR3 is TGTGCCACCAGTTGGGTCGCAGATACGCAGTATTTT. Translating gives CATSWVADTQYF. V and J are TRBV24-1 and TRBJ2-3, with no clear D. There are 12 residues in the CDR3. Germline V gene lookup returns CDR1 KGHDR and CDR2 SFDVKD. V was clipped by 6 bases and J by 4 bases, with 7 bases between them.

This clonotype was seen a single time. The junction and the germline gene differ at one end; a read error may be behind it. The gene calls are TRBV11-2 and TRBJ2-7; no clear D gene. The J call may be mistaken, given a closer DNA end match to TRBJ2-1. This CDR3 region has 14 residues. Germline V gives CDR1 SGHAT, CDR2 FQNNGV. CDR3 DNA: TGTGTCAGCAGCTTTAGCAGGAACTCCTACGAGCAGTTCTTC. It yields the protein CVSSFSRNSYEQFF.

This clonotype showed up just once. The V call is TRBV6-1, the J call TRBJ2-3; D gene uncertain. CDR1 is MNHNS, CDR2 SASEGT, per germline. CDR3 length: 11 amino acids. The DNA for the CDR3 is TGTGTCAGTAGCCACGCAGATACGCAGTATTTT. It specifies CVSSHADTQYF.

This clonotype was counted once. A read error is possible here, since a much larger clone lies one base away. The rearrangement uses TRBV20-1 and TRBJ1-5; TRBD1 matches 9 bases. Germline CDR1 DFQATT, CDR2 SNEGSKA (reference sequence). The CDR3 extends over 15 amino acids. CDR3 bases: TGCAGTGCCCAGAGACAGGGGGTAGGCAATCACCCCCAGCATTTT. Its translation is CSAQRQGVGNHPQHF.

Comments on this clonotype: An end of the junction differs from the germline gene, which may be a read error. The CDR3 region is CTSSPDPSVGYTF. In DNA form, the CDR3 reads TGTACCAGCAGTCCGGACCCCTCTGTGGGCTACACCTTC. This sequence joins TRBV7-9 and TRBJ1-2, with D uncertain. This CDR3 region has 13 residues. CDR1 SEHNR and CDR2 FQNEAQ come from the germline V gene (reference sequence).

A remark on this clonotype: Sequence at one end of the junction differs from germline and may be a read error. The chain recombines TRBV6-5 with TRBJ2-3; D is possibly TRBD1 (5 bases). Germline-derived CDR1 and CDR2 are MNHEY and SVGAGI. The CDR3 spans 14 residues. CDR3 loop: CASSYETVTDMQYF. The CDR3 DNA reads TGTGCCAGCAGTTACGAGACAGTGACAGATATGCAGTATTTT.

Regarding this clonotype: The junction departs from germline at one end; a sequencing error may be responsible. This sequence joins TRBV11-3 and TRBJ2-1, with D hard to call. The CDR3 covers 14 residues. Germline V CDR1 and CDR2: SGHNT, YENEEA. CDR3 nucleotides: TGTGCCAGTAGCTTAGGCGTCTCGAATACTGAGCAGTTCTTC. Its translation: CASSLGVSNTEQFF.

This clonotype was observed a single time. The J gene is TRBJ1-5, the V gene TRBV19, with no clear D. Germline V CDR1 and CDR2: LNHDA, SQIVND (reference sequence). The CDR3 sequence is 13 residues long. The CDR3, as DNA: TGTACCGGTAGTTCTGGATTCGATCAGCCCCAGCATTTT. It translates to CTGSSGFDQPQHF.

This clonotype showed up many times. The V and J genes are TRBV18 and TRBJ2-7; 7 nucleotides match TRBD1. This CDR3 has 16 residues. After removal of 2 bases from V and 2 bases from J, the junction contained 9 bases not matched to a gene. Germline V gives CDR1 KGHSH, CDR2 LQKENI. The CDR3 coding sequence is TGTGCCAGCTCACCAGTTCGGGACAGCTCTCCCTACGAGCAGTACTTC. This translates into CASSPVRDSSPYEQYF.

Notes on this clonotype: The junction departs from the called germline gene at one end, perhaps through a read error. In DNA form, the CDR3 reads TGCGCCAGTGGCCAATTAAACTCGGGCACTGAATCTTTCTTT. Translation: CASGQLNSGTESFF. This chain joins TRBV4-1 and TRBJ1-1; D remains ambiguous. CDR3 length equals 14 residues. Germline CDR1 reads MGHRA; CDR2 reads YSYEKL.